One sample yielded the 10 T cell receptor beta chains listed below, sequenced in a study of kidney transplant recipient with SARS-CoV-2 infection. TCRdb reprocessed the reads with MiXCR, giving one entry per CDR3 protein. In the table there are 200,000 to 250,000 distinct CDR3 sequences, around 26% of which are singletons. The sample here was a blood sample, taken at baseline and on day 111 from a kidney transplant recipient. The receptors here all came from a male patient aged 30 to 40 who had COVID-19 and was a kidney transplant recipient. The graft donor may have given rise to some T cells.

Ten or more counts support this clonotype. This rearrangement joins TRBV7-7 to TRBJ1-2; D remains ambiguous. This CDR3 is 17 amino acids long. V gave up 5 bases and J gave up 4 bases, with 23 bases separating them. CDR1 is SSHAT and CDR2 is FNYEAQ in the germline V gene (reference sequence). The CDR3 DNA sequence: TGTGCCAGCAGCCATGTCGGTAAGTGCCGAAAGACCTATGGCTACACCTTC. Amino acid sequence: CASSHVGKCRKTYGYTF.

To note about this clonotype: This may stem from a read error, because a much larger clone lies one nucleotide away. Without the conserved terminal phenylalanine or tryptophan, this CDR3 likely stems from a read error. The chain joins TRBV10-1 to TRBJ1-2; D unclear. CDR1 and CDR2 from the germline V gene are WNHNN and SYGVQD (reference sequence). The ends were cut back, 5 bases at V and 4 bases at J, with 23 bases in the middle. The CDR3 consists of 17 residues. CDR3 sequence (DNA): TGCGCCAGCAGTCTCCAAGTAAGATCGCGAAAGACCTATGGCTACACCCTC. The encoded protein is CASSLQVRSRKTYGYTL.

This clonotype was counted many times. The rearrangement uses TRBV5-3 and TRBJ2-7; D not certain. TRBV5-3 is sorted into the ORF group, with uncertain function. V lost 3 bases and J 0 bases, leaving 13 bases between the germline ends. This CDR3 has 15 residues. The CDR3, as DNA: TGTGCCAGAAGCTCACCTGTGACTGGCTCCTACGAGCAGTACTTC. Translating it yields CARSSPVTGSYEQYF.

A remark on this clonotype: Relative to the germline gene, one junction end is altered; a read error may explain this. The chain has TRBV20-1 and TRBJ2-4; tentative D call: TRBD2 (5 bases). The germline CDR1 and CDR2 sequences are DFQATT and SNEGSKA (reference sequence). The CDR3 has 13 amino acids. The CDR3 DNA is TGCAGTGCGCCCTTCACGGGGAAAAACATTCGGTACTTC. Protein product: CSAPFTGKNIRYF.

This clonotype appeared many times. The V call is TRBV28, the J call TRBJ1-2, with 7 bases fitting TRBD1. V lost 6 bases to trimming and J lost 2 bases; unmatched junction nucleotides: 9. This CDR3 is built from 15 residues. From germline, CDR1 is MDHEN and CDR2 SYDVKM. CDR3 in amino acids: CASSPGQLRNYGYTF. The CDR3 bases are TGTGCCAGCAGCCCGGGACAGTTGCGGAACTATGGCTACACCTTC.

The rearrangement links TRBV5-4 to TRBJ1-2; D gene uncertain. This CDR3 has 16 amino acids. Germline CDR1 and CDR2: SGHNT and YYREEE (reference sequence). Deletions cut 7 bases from V and 4 bases from J, with 23 bases between. DNA for the CDR3: TGTGCCAGCCCGATTCACGTACCAGGAAAGACCTATGGCTACACCTTC. The encoded protein is CASPIHVPGKTYGYTF.

This clonotype was observed many times. The chain links TRBV27 to TRBJ1-5; the D gene is possibly TRBD1 (6 bases). V dropped 6 bases and J dropped 3 bases, with 9 bases sitting between them. CDR3 size: 13 residues. The germline gives CDR1 MNHEY, CDR2 SMNVEV (reference sequence). The CDR3 reads CASRGAINQPQHF. The CDR3 DNA reads TGTGCCAGCAGGGGGGCGATCAATCAGCCCCAGCATTTT.

This clonotype was observed many times. V and J are TRBV3-2 and TRBJ1-6; the table's D call TRBD1 went unverified against the DNA. TRBV3-2 is a documented pseudogene. This CDR3 contains 14 residues. The CDR3 bases are TGTGCCAGCAGCCAGGGCGCCCCGGAATCACCCCTCCACTTT. Encoded protein: CASSQGAPESPLHF.

This clonotype appeared many times. This chain joins TRBV29-1 and TRBJ2-2, with 14 bases that match TRBD2. The junction had 9 bases not matched to a gene; V was cut back by 6 bases and J by 3 bases. Germline values: CDR1 SQVTM, CDR2 ANQGSEA. The CDR3 has 17 residues. The CDR3 DNA follows: TGCAGCGTGCTCGGACTAGCGGGAGGTGAAGACACCGGGGAGCTGTTTTTT. Amino acids: CSVLGLAGGEDTGELFF.

This clonotype appeared many times. V is TRBV7-2 and J is TRBJ1-2; no clear D. V shed 5 bases and J shed 4 bases, with 23 bases lying between them. The CDR3 spans 17 residues. Germline CDR1 and CDR2: SGHTA and FQGNSA. CDR3 region: CASSDVIRDGKTYGYTF. The CDR3 nucleotides read TGTGCCAGCAGCGATGTCATCAGAGACGGAAAGACCTATGGCTACACCTTC.